This TCR beta chain was observed in a study of T-cell memory formation after mild COVID-19. This clonotype has more than one count but fewer than ten. The CDR3 spans 14 residues. CDR1 and CDR2 (germline): SGHTA, FQGNSA. J lost 8 bases, V lost 5 bases, and 8 bases had no gene match. TCRdb recomputed calls from the 5' RACE reads with MiXCR, one row per CDR3 protein. This table has around 400,000 distinct CDR3 sequences, roughly a quarter appearing once. Sequencing was carried out using PBMCs or a T cell subset sorted from them (not recorded which). The TCR sequence derives from an adult woman who had mild COVID-19 (a few samples of this study predate the infection). Cell type and time point are not known. The chain joins TRBV7-2 to TRBJ2-1; TRBD2 matches at 8 bases. The CDR3 DNA reads as TGTGCCAGCAGCCTATGGACTAGCTCCTATGAGCAGTTCTTC. It encodes CASSLWTSSYEQFF.